A single sample gave rise to the 8 T cell receptor beta chains below, sequenced in a study of T-cell memory formation after mild COVID-19. TCRdb re-called the 5' RACE reads through MiXCR, storing one row per CDR3 protein. Of under 600,000 distinct CDR3 sequences listed, approximately 21% are singletons. Sequencing was performed on PBMCs or a T cell subset sorted from them (not recorded which). The source is an adult woman who had mild COVID-19 (a few samples of this study predate the infection). Cell type and time point are not known.

The V and J genes are TRBV3-1 and TRBJ2-3, with TRBD2 matching 8 bases. The CDR3 runs to 12 residues. The J segment lost 11 bases and the V segment lost 1 base, leaving 2 bases of the junction unmatched. Germline-derived CDR1 and CDR2 are LGHDT and YNNKEL (reference sequence). In nucleotides, the CDR3 is TGTGCCAGCAGCCAAGGTGCGGGGGGGCAGTATTTT. This encodes CASSQGAGGQYF.

This clonotype was seen a handful of times. One base away lies a much larger clone, so this may be a sequencing read error. The rearrangement uses TRBV5-6 and TRBJ1-1; TRBD1 might be the D (6 bases). This CDR3 spans 13 amino acids. CDR1 and CDR2 from the germline V gene are SGHDT and YYEEEE. Trimming took 2 bases from V and 4 from J, leaving 9 bases between them. The chain's CDR3 is CASSFVGGTEAFF. CDR3 nucleotides: TGTGCCAGCAGCTTTGTAGGGGGCACTGAAGCTTTCTTT.

The chain uses TRBV29-1 and TRBJ1-4, with TRBD1 matching over 7 bases. Germline CDR1 and CDR2: SQVTM and ANQGSEA. This CDR3 spans 14 amino acids. V lost 7 bases, J lost 7 bases, and 12 bases stayed unmatched. The CDR3 DNA is TGCAGCGCCCGTCCGACAGGGCTCGCTGAAAAACTGTTTTTT. Translating it yields CSARPTGLAEKLFF.

This clonotype was found many times. This sequence joins TRBV5-6 and TRBJ1-1, with D unresolved. Germline CDR1 and CDR2: SGHDT and YYEEEE. V was trimmed by 2 bases and J by 0 bases, leaving 8 bases between them. This CDR3 is built from 14 residues. CDR3 sequence (DNA): TGTGCCAGCAGCTTTCGGGGATTGAACACTGAAGCTTTCTTT. This translates into CASSFRGLNTEAFF. Variable domain in full (rest from reference TRBV5-6 and TRBJ1-1): DAGVTQSPTHLIKTRGQQVTLRCSPKSGHDTVSWYQQALGQGPQFIFQYYEEEERQRGNFPDRFSGHQFPNYSSELNVNALLLGDSALYLCASSFRGLNTEAFFGQGTRLTVV.

This sequence joins TRBV5-1 and TRBJ2-2; D is uncertain. Trimming removed 1 base from V and 0 bases from J, with 10 bases in between. Germline CDR1 SGHRS, CDR2 YFSETQ. The CDR3 runs 16 residues. In DNA, the CDR3 is TGCGCCAGCAGCTTGTCAGGTTCCGCGAACACCGGGGAGCTGTTTTTT. Its protein product is CASSLSGSANTGELFF.

The V call is TRBV7-9, the J call TRBJ1-2, with D hard to call. The CDR3 spans 15 residues. The V gene's germline CDR1 is SEHNR and CDR2 FQNEAQ (reference sequence). Trimming pared 3 bases from V and 1 base from J, leaving 12 bases between. CDR3 coding DNA: TGTGCCAGCAGCTTGCCCGTGCCTCTTAACTATGGCTACACCTTC. It translates to CASSLPVPLNYGYTF.

The DNA for the CDR3 is TGTGCCAGCAGTGAGCGGGGGATTAGCACAGATACGCAGTATTTT. Translation: CASSERGISTDTQYF. V and J are TRBV6-1 and TRBJ2-3; 7 bases match TRBD2. V shed 3 bases, J shed 0 bases, and the junction held 3 bases outside the gene matches. Per germline, CDR1 MNHNS and CDR2 SASEGT. The CDR3 contains 15 residues.

This clonotype showed up just a few times. The chain links TRBV20-1 to TRBJ2-7, with D uncertain. Germline assignment: CDR1 DFQATT and CDR2 SNEGSKA (reference sequence). The V gene lost 8 bases and the J gene lost 5 bases, with 19 bases spanning the gap. The CDR3 spans 13 residues. In DNA, the CDR3 is TGCAGTTTCAGAATAGGGAACGGGCACGAGCAGTACTTC. As protein: CSFRIGNGHEQYF.